The 2 T cell receptor beta chains presented below share a single source sample, sequenced in a study of T cell responses to AZD1222 COVID-19 vaccine. Clones were read by immunoSEQ multiplex PCR, and TCRdb kept only the in-frame ones, dropping some. The sample yields 95,000 to 100,000 clones, around 87% seen once. Here the sequenced sample was peripheral blood, taken 28 days after the second AZD1222 dose. Source of these receptors: an adult who received the AZD1222 COVID-19 vaccine.

The V call is TRBV2, the J call TRBJ1-2; TRBD1 is a possible D gene (5 bases). Germline CDR1 is SNHLY and CDR2 is FYNNEI. The CDR3 totals 12 residues. V gave up 7 bases and J gave up 4 bases, with 10 bases separating them. The CDR3 sequence: CASNPDSYGYTF. The CDR3 nucleotides read TGTGCCAGCAACCCCGACAGCTATGGCTACACCTTC. The variable domain in full, completed from reference TRBV2 and TRBJ1-2, reads EPEVTQTPSHQVTQMGQEVILRCVPISNHLYFYWYRQILGQKVEFLVSFYNNEISEKSEIFDDQFSVERPDGSNFTLKIRSTKLEDSAMYFCASNPDSYGYTFGSGTRLTVV.

This clone was recorded once. The chain joins TRBV12-1 to TRBJ2-3; the table names TRBD2, a call not compared with the DNA. TRBV12-1 is annotated as a pseudogene. This CDR3 has 17 amino acids. The DNA of the CDR3 is TGTGCCAGCAGCTCCTATGGACTAGCGGGGCGGACAGATACGCAGTATTTT. Protein sequence: CASSSYGLAGRTDTQYF.